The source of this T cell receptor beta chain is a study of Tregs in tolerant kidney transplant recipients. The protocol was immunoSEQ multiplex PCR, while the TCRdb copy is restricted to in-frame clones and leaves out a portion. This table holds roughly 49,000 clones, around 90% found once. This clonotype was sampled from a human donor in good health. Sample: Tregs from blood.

The CDR3 region has the DNA TGCAGGGCCAGGACGCACTACGAGCAGTACTTC. Encoded protein: CRARTHYEQYF. The chain carries TRBV20-1 and TRBJ2-7; D is unresolved. The CDR3 contains 11 residues. Germline assignment: CDR1 DFQATT and CDR2 SNEGSKA (reference sequence).